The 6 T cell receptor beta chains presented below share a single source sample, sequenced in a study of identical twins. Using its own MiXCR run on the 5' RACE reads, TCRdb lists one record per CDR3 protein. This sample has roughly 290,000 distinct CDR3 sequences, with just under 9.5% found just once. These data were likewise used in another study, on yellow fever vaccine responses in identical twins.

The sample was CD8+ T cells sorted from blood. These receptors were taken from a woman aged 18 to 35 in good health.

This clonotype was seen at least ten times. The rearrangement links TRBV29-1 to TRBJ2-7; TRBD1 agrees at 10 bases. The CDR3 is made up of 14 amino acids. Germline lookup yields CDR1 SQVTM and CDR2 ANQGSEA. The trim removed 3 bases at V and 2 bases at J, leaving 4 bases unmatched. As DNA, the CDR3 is TGCAGCGTTGACGGGACAGGGGACCCCTACGAGCAGTACTTC. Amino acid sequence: CSVDGTGDPYEQYF.

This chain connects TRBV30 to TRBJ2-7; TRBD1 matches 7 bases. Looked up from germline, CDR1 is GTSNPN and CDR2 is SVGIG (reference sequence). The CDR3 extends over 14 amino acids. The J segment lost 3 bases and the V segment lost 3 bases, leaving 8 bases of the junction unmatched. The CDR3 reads CAWRPGQRNYEQYF. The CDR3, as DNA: TGTGCCTGGAGACCGGGACAGAGAAACTACGAGCAGTACTTC. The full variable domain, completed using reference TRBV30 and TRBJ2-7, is SQTIHQWPATLVQPVGSPLSLECTVEGTSNPNLYWYRQAAGRGLQLLFYSVGIGQISSEVPQNLSASRPQDRQFILSSKKLLLSDSGFYLCAWRPGQRNYEQYFGPGTRLTVT.

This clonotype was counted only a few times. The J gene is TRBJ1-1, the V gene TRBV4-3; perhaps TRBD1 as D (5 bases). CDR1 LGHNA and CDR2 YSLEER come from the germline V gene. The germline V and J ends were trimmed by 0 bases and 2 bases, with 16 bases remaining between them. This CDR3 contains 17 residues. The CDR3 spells CASSQDSGGPTNTEAFF. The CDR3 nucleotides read TGCGCCAGCAGCCAAGATTCCGGGGGTCCCACCAACACTGAAGCTTTCTTT.

CDR3 region: CASSYTGEVFF. The CDR3 DNA sequence: TGTGCCAGCAGTTACACAGGGGAGGTGTTCTTC. The chain combines TRBV11-2 with TRBJ2-1; tentative D call: TRBD1 (7 bases). The germline gives CDR1 SGHAT, CDR2 FQNNGV. CDR3 length: 11 residues. Trimming shortened V by 6 bases and J by 15 bases, and 15 bases separated the two germline ends.

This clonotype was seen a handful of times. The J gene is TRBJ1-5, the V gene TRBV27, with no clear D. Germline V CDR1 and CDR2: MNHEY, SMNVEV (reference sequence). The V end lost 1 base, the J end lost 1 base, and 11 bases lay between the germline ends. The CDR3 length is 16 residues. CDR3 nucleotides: TGTGCCAGCAGTTTATGGGGATCTGCGAGCAATCAGCCCCAGCATTTT. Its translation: CASSLWGSASNQPQHF.

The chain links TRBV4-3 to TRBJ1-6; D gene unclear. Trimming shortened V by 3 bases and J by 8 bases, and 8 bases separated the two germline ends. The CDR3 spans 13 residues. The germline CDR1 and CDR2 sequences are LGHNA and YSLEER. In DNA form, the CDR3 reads TGCGCCAGCAGCCAGGTGGTGGATTCACCCCTCCACTTT. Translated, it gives CASSQVVDSPLHF.